A selection of T cell receptor beta chains follows, all from one sample in a study of T cells after posttransplantation cyclophosphamide. Assay used: immunoSEQ multiplex PCR; TCRdb lists only in-frame clones, some missing. The sample comprises around 10,000 clones, 85% of which are singletons, and 15% rests with the top ten. The sample in question was PBMCs, obtained about 1,800 days after allogeneic stem cell transplant with posttransplant cyclophosphamide. These receptors were collected from a female patient between 50 and 59 years old who received an allogeneic stem cell transplant from a related donor, was CMV-positive, and had no GVHD. T cells may partly derive from the graft donor. The CDR3 runs from the conserved cysteine through the conserved F or W. A D gene is named only where the DNA matches it firmly. Not all rows give a size; the values are once, few, many and, for expanded clones, a class.

cdr3_nt	cdr3_aa	d_call	v_call	clone_size	j_call
TGTGCCAGTCCGGGCCAGGGGATTATGAACACTGAAGCTTTCTTT	CASPGQGIMNTEAFF	.	TRBV28	.	TRBJ1-1
TGTGCCAGTAGTAGACCCACAGGGGATCAGCCCCAGCATTTT	CASSRPTGDQPQHF	TRBD1	TRBV19	.	TRBJ1-5
TGTGCCACCCGGGACTTTGGGAACACAGATACGCAGTATTTT	CATRDFGNTDTQYF	.	TRBV10-3	.	TRBJ2-3
TGTGCCACCAGCACCCATTTGAACACTGAAGCTTTCTTT	CATSTHLNTEAFF	.	TRBV15	.	TRBJ1-1
TGTGCCAGCAGCTTTTGGGGGGGCGGAGAGACCCAGTACTTC	CASSFWGGGETQYF	.	TRBV11-1	.	TRBJ2-5
TGTGCCAGCCAACTGGGAGGGCACTATGGCTACACCTTC	CASQLGGHYGYTF	.	TRBV5-4	few	TRBJ1-2
TGCGCCAGCAGCCGCGAACCAACTAATGAAAAACTGTTTTTT	CASSREPTNEKLFF	.	TRBV5-1	.	TRBJ1-4
TGTGCCAGCAGCTTGGAAACGGGCCAAGAGACCCAGTACTTC	CASSLETGQETQYF	.	TRBV5-4	.	TRBJ2-5
TGTGCCAGCAGCACCGGGTCCTATGAGCAGTTCTTC	CASSTGSYEQFF	.	TRBV6-5	.	TRBJ2-1
TGTGCCAGTAGTACTCAACAGGGGGCACCCCAGCATTTT	CASSTQQGAPQHF	TRBD1	TRBV19	.	TRBJ1-5
TGTGCCACCAGCAGAGATAAGAACACCGGGGAGCTGTTTTTT	CATSRDKNTGELFF	.	TRBV15	.	TRBJ2-2
TGTGCCAGCACCAAGCGGGAAACAACCTACAATGAGCAGTTCTTC	CASTKRETTYNEQFF	TRBD2	TRBV9	.	TRBJ2-1
TGTGCCTGCCGGGGGGAACACCGAGACTATGGCTACACCTTC	CACRGEHRDYGYTF	.	TRBV30	.	TRBJ1-2
TGTGCCAGCAGTTTGGACTCTAGCACGAGCTCCTACAATGAGCAGTTCTTC	CASSLDSSTSSYNEQFF	.	TRBV27	once	TRBJ2-1
TGTGCCAGCAAGGCACGGGGAGGATCCTACGAGCAGTACTTC	CASKARGGSYEQYF	.	TRBV6-5	.	TRBJ2-7
TGCGCCAGCAGTCAATCGTGGGTAGGGAGCTACGAGCAGTACTTC	CASSQSWVGSYEQYF	.	TRBV23-1	.	TRBJ2-7
TGTGCCAGCAGCTTAGAACTTTTCTATGGCTACACCTTC	CASSLELFYGYTF	.	TRBV11-2	.	TRBJ1-2
TGTGCTAGTGGTTCTGACAGGAGTGGGGACTATGGCTACACCTTC	CASGSDRSGDYGYTF	.	TRBV12-5	.	TRBJ1-2
TGTGCCAGCAGCCAATCCCCCGGGGGGGGCGATCAGCCCCAGCATTTT	CASSQSPGGGDQPQHF	.	TRBV16	.	TRBJ1-5
TGTGCCAGCAGCACCTACTGGGGGGACAGGTCAGCCAAAAACATTCAGTACTTC	CASSTYWGDRSAKNIQYF	TRBD1	TRBV11-2	.	TRBJ2-4
TGTGCCAGTCAGCCGGGACTGGTAAACTATGGCTACACCTTC	CASQPGLVNYGYTF	.	TRBV28	.	TRBJ1-2
TGTGCCAGCAGCTTGCTGCAGCGGAGCACAGATACGCAGTATTTT	CASSLLQRSTDTQYF	.	TRBV5-6	.	TRBJ2-3
TGTGCCAGCAGCCTGGTTCTAGCGGGAGCTCGGGAGCAGTACTTC	CASSLVLAGAREQYF	TRBD2	TRBV7-3	once	TRBJ2-7
TGTGCCAGCAAGGGATGGGGGACTAGCGGGAGGGAGACCCAGTACTTC	CASKGWGTSGRETQYF	TRBD2	TRBV2	.	TRBJ2-5
TGCGCCAGCAGCTCCTATCAGGAACCGGGACAGAGCTATGGCTACACCTTC	CASSSYQEPGQSYGYTF	TRBD1	TRBV5-1	.	TRBJ1-2
TGTGCCAGCAGCTTCGACAGGGGTGAAGCTTTCTTT	CASSFDRGEAFF	TRBD1	TRBV7-9	.	TRBJ1-1
TGTGCCTCTCCCCGGGGGATGGGAGATACGCAGTATTTT	CASPRGMGDTQYF	.	TRBV30	.	TRBJ2-3
TGCAGCGCAACTAGCGGCGCTGGGGATACGCAGTATTTT	CSATSGAGDTQYF	TRBD2	TRBV29-1	.	TRBJ2-3
TGTGCCAGCAGCACTACGGACAGTCTACATAGCGATCAGCCCCAGCATTTT	CASSTTDSLHSDQPQHF	.	TRBV7-9	.	TRBJ1-5
TGTGCCAGCAGCTTAGCGCCTGGGACAGGCAAAAACGAGCAGTACTTC	CASSLAPGTGKNEQYF	TRBD1	TRBV7-6	.	TRBJ2-7
TGCAGCGTTAGTGGGCCACAGAGCTCCTACGAGCAGTACTTC	CSVSGPQSSYEQYF	.	TRBV29-1	.	TRBJ2-7
TGCGCCAGCAGCCAAGTCGGCACAGGAGCCGGGGAGCTGTTTTTT	CASSQVGTGAGELFF	.	TRBV4-1	.	TRBJ2-2
TGTGCCAGCAGCCCGCCGCCTAGCGGGAGCTACAATGAGCAGTTCTTC	CASSPPPSGSYNEQFF	TRBD2	TRBV9	.	TRBJ2-1
TGCGCCAGCAGCCCCACTAGCGGGGCCTACAATGAGCAGTTCTTC	CASSPTSGAYNEQFF	TRBD2	TRBV5-1	.	TRBJ2-1
TGTGCCAGCAGCTTAAAGTTGGGAGTGGCAGGGGACTACGAGCAGTACTTC	CASSLKLGVAGDYEQYF	.	TRBV7-3	.	TRBJ2-7
TGCGCCAGCAGAAAAGGGGCTTTTAGCCGAACCGCAGATACGCAGTATTTT	CASRKGAFSRTADTQYF	.	TRBV4-1	once	TRBJ2-3
TGCAGCGCCCCTAGGACAGGGGGAGGCACAGATACGCAGTATTTT	CSAPRTGGGTDTQYF	TRBD1	TRBV29-1	.	TRBJ2-3
TGTGCCAGCAGGGCCCTCGGGACAATTCACGGGGAGCTGTTTTTT	CASRALGTIHGELFF	.	TRBV7-2	.	TRBJ2-2
TGTGCCAGCACCCCTAGGACAGATACGCAGTATTTT	CASTPRTDTQYF	.	TRBV6-1	.	TRBJ2-3
TGTGCCAGCAGTTACTCGCTAAGACTGAGGGCATACACCTTC	CASSYSLRLRAYTF	.	TRBV6-5	few	TRBJ1-2
TGCGCCAGCAGCTTGGGGGCGCCTAGCACAGATACGCAGTATTTT	CASSLGAPSTDTQYF	.	TRBV4-1	.	TRBJ2-3
TGTGCCAGCAGCCGACAGGGGGCGGACTATGGCTACACCTTC	CASSRQGADYGYTF	TRBD1	TRBV7-2	.	TRBJ1-2
TGTGCCAGCAGCTTGGGCACTCACAATGAGCAGTTCTTC	CASSLGTHNEQFF	.	TRBV5-6	.	TRBJ2-1
TGTGCCACCAAGGGGGGGTTGGGGGCCACCGGGGAGCTGTTTTTT	CATKGGLGATGELFF	.	TRBV10-3	.	TRBJ2-2
TGTGCCAGCAGTTCCGGGACAGGCCTCTATGGCTACACCTTC	CASSSGTGLYGYTF	TRBD1	TRBV6-5	.	TRBJ1-2
TGTGCCAGCAAACTAGGGGGACTAGCGGGACCCGCGTCCGCCTACGAGCAGTACTTC	CASKLGGLAGPASAYEQYF	TRBD2	TRBV2	few	TRBJ2-7
TGTGCCAGCTCCCGAAGGAAAGGGGGTCCCATGTCCGGGGAGCTGTTTTTT	CASSRRKGGPMSGELFF	.	TRBV18	.	TRBJ2-2
TGTGCCATCAGCCCCTTGGGGGGAGGGAATCAGCCCCAGCATTTT	CAISPLGGGNQPQHF	.	TRBV10-3	.	TRBJ1-5
TGTGCCAGCAGTACAGGGGCACTAGCCAAAAACATTCAGTACTTC	CASSTGALAKNIQYF	TRBD1	TRBV28	.	TRBJ2-4
TGCGCCAGCAGCCAACGGGGACAAGGATACGAGCAGTACTTC	CASSQRGQGYEQYF	.	TRBV4-1	.	TRBJ2-7
TGTGCCAGCAGCTGGGAGGGGAGTCAAGAGACCCAGTACTTC	CASSWEGSQETQYF	TRBD2	TRBV5-5	.	TRBJ2-5
TGTGCCAGCTCACCAGCCCTAGCGGCCATTGGGGAGCTGTTTTTT	CASSPALAAIGELFF	TRBD2	TRBV18	.	TRBJ2-2
TGTGCCAGCAGCTTACAGGCGGGAGCCTTCATGAACACTGAAGCTTTCTTT	CASSLQAGAFMNTEAFF	.	TRBV7-8	.	TRBJ1-1